This TCR beta chain was captured by sequencing in a study of cytomegalovirus exposure and HLA in healthy donors. The wider study: As released early, the data held around 80 million unique TCRs from HLA-typed donors.

The germline V gene encodes CDR1 SGDLS and CDR2 YYNGEE. V was pared by 0 bases and J by 1 base, with 10 bases between. The CDR3 length is 15 residues. As to this clone: At the DNA level, this CDR3 is encoded by other sequences in the same sample as well.

PCR was performed using 60 Vbeta and 13 Jbeta primers. Generated by immunoSEQ multiplex PCR, the TCRdb table keeps only in-frame clones and is missing some. The table shows 80,000 or so clones, with over 70% occurring only once. The sequenced material came from PBMCs. This TCR derives from a man aged 25 to 40 in good health and CMV-seropositive. The chain has TRBV9 and TRBJ1-1; D is undetermined. CDR3 loop: CASSVVGGPNTEAFF. The CDR3 coding sequence is TGTGCCAGCAGCGTAGTGGGAGGGCCGAACACTGAAGCTTTCTTT.